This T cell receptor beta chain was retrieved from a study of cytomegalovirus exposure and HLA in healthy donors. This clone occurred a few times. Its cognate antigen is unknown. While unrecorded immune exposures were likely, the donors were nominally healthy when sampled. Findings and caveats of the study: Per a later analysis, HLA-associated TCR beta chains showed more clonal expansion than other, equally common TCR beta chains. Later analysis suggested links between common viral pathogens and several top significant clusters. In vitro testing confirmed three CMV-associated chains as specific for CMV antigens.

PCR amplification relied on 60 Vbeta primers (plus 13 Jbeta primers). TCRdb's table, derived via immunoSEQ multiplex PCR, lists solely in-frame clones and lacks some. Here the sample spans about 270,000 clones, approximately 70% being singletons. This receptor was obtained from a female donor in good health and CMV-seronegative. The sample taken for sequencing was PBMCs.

This CDR3 reads CASSSSGSSYEQYF. CDR3 nucleotides: TGTGCCAGCAGTTCTAGCGGGAGCTCCTACGAGCAGTACTTC. V and J are TRBV28 and TRBJ2-7; 10 bases fit TRBD2. The CDR3 length is 14 residues. Looked up from germline, CDR1 is MDHEN and CDR2 is SYDVKM. After removal of 4 bases from V and 0 bases from J, the junction contained 0 bases not matched to a gene.